This T cell receptor beta chain came from a study of cytomegalovirus exposure and HLA in healthy donors. For the study at large: Of the donors genotyped, several hundred in all, 65% to 90% fell in the Caucasian-associated ancestry cluster.

Per the germline V gene, CDR1 is SGHRS and CDR2 is YFSETQ. CDR3 size: 17 residues. A multiplex PCR was run with 60 Vbeta primers and 13 Jbeta primers. As originally analysed: It was a later analysis that counted about 80 million unique TCR beta chains, of which some 10 million were shared. TCRdb's table, derived via immunoSEQ multiplex PCR, lists solely in-frame clones and lacks some. For V, J and clone size, that table is used; D and trimming come from the DNA. The sample has about 140,000 clones, and its top ten clones hold 2.2%. The chain employs TRBV5-1 and TRBJ2-5; D is perhaps TRBD2 (6 bases). Gene TRBJ2-7 matches the end of the DNA better, so the J call may be wrong. Sequenced sample: PBMCs. This receptor was obtained from a woman aged 18-29 years in good health and CMV-seronegative. CDR3 coding DNA: TGCGCCAGCAGCTTGGATCTGACCGTAGCGGACCCCTACGAGCAGTACTTC. It yields the protein CASSLDLTVADPYEQYF.